This T cell receptor beta chain was documented in a study of shared clonotypes between healthy human individuals. Repertoires were generated with immunoSEQ multiplex PCR, while TCRdb's copy carries only in-frame clones and drops some. The sample holds around 700,000 clones; approximately 79% are singletons and the top ten take roughly 1.7%. Whole-study findings and limits: Lower generation probabilities were found for non-shared clonotypes than for those shared by all four donors.

As to this clone: Its antigen is unidentified.

The length of the CDR3 is 16 residues. Germline values: CDR1 MNHNS, CDR2 SASEGT. The V end was cut by 2 bases, the J end by 12 bases, with 24 bases between. The J gene is TRBJ2-3, the V gene TRBV6-1; possibly TRBD1 for D (6 bases). The origin of this receptor is a woman in her twenties or thirties in good health. The specimen was memory CD4+ T cells sorted from blood. Subset reported: CD45RA-negative fraction. CDR3 sequence reads: CASSEFWGQASLPQYF. The CDR3 DNA is TGTGCCAGCAGTGAATTTTGGGGGCAGGCCTCCCTACCACAGTATTTT.